Reported below is one TCR beta chain. It has no known antigen specificity. The input lacks base qualities; no much larger clone sits a single base away. This entry is derived from a study of beta chain features in type 1 diabetes (dated by TCRdb to 2016 to 2018). In terms of the full investigation: No differences in mean age, gender distribution, total cell number or subset yield were found between patients and healthy donors. Across all samples, around 100 million sorted cells were examined, and cell number per subset correlated strongly with RNA yield. In the study, TCRB repertoires of sorted circulating CD4+ T cell subsets from recently diagnosed type 1 diabetes patients were compared with those of matched healthy donors. Naive and central memory subsets were obtained from all 30 or so donors, but regulatory and stem cell-like memory subsets were isolated from only 8 patients and roughly eight healthy donors. Results the study describes overall, beyond this receptor: PCR may preferentially amplify shorter templates, but because patient and control samples were amplified and corrected together, any resulting skew would affect both groups equally. Because cDNA rather than genomic DNA was sequenced, highly expressing activated cells could have been over-represented, although no difference in activation and CD3 levels was found between groups. The naive, central memory and regulatory TCRB repertoires appeared to resemble one another more closely among patients than among healthy donors. Patients with type 1 diabetes made fewer insertions and deleted more nucleotides at VDJ recombination sites, implying thymic rearrangement abnormalities. HLA sub-analyses involved small numbers of individuals, so any influence of HLA type on TCRB rearrangement remained unresolved. Type 1 diabetes patients showed a moderate but significant shortening of TCRB CDR3 length in all four CD4+ subsets.

All of the isolated RNA was reverse transcribed with the High Capacity cDNA Reverse Transcription Kit, so expressed TCRB transcripts were sequenced. Deep immunoSEQ sequencing was applied to naive, central memory and regulatory T cell samples, giving an average of roughly 3.3 million total reads per sample. Sorted cells were lysed in RLT buffer, and RNA was extracted using DNase-treated RNeasy Micro or Mini kits according to cell number. Each cell subset was processed separately to prevent cross-contamination, with patient and healthy donor samples processed together. Using the immunoSEQ multiplex PCR, TCRB sequences were amplified from cDNA into 87-bp fragments spanning the CDR3 region. Sequencing of the amplicons was performed on the Illumina HiSeq platform. The published analysis was carried out like this. Synthetic template baselines were used to correct PCR bias computationally, reads within Hamming distance 2 were collapsed together, and singletons that could not be merged were discarded. Reads were aligned against IMGT to assign V, D and J genes, CDR3 length and insertions or deletions at six rearrangement sites. Clonotype counts were normalized to sorted cell number within each subset before computing true diversity and Gini coefficients with the tcR R package. The overlap coefficient, calculated on TCRB nucleotide sequences, was used to measure repertoire sharing. Out-of-frame TCRB sequences from naive cells were analyzed as a proxy for the pre-selection repertoire. This immuneACCESS table, as held by TCRdb, lists in-frame sequences with V and J called but not all clones. Of the missing ones, under half trace to an unresolved V gene in checked studies; the others have no known cause. V, J and clone size are taken as reported in that table, and D and trimming were inferred from the DNA itself. The sample has 250,000 or so clones on record, approximately 13% of them singletons. The top ten constitute around 0.019% of the sample.

The CDR3 holds 14 amino acids from the cysteine to the phenylalanine. The entry retains the CDR3 DNA only, 42 bases that are in frame from base 1. The junction carries 8 bases between V and J, which are trimmed by 1 base and 7 bases respectively. CDR1 SEHNR and CDR2 FQNEAQ are derived from the germline V gene (reference sequence). A single peripheral blood draw of around 120 mL on average was collected from each donor into heparinised tubes. Naive, central memory, regulatory and stem cell-like memory CD4+ T cells were sorted on a BD FACSAria II using a panel including CD45RO, CCR7, CD25, CD127, CD95 and CD27. All sorted populations exceeded 95% purity. PBMCs were separated immediately by Lymphoprep density gradient centrifugation and were stained directly, without being cultured. To minimize batch effects, samples were stained and sorted in pairs, one healthy donor with one patient per experiment.

Sequencing was performed on naive CD4+ T cells from blood. The cell subset or site label on this specimen signifies: true naive CD4+ T cells. The sequence came from a man in his thirties or forties with type 1 diabetes. The chain couples TRBV7-9 to TRBJ1-6; a tentative D match to TRBD1 spans 6 bases. The sequenced DNA is TGTGCCAGCAGCTTAGGGACAGCGAATTCACCCCTCCACTTT. Translated, it reads CASSLGTANSPLHF.